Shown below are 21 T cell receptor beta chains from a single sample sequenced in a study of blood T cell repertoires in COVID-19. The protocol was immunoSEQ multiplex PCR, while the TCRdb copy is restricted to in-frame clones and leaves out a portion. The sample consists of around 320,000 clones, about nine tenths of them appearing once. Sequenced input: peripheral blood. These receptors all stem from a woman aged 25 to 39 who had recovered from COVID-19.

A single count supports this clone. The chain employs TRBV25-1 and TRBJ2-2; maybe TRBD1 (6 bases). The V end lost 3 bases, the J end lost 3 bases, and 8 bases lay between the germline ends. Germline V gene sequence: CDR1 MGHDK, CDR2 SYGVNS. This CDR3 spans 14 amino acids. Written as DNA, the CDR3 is TGTGCCAGCAGTGAGGACAGAGACACCGGGGAGCTGTTTTTT. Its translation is CASSEDRDTGELFF.

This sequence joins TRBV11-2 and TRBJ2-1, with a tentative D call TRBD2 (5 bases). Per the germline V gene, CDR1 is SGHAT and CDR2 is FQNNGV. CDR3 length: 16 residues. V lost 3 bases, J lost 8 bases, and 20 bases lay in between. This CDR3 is CASSLEVGPPGDEQFF. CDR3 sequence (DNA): TGTGCCAGCAGCTTGGAGGTAGGTCCCCCTGGGGATGAGCAGTTCTTC.

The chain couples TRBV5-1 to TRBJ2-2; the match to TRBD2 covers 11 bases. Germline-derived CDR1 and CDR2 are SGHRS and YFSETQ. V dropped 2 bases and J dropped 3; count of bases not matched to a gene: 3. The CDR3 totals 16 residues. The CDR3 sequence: CASSLLAGADTGELFF. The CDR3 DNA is TGCGCCAGCAGCTTACTAGCGGGGGCCGACACCGGGGAGCTGTTTTTT.

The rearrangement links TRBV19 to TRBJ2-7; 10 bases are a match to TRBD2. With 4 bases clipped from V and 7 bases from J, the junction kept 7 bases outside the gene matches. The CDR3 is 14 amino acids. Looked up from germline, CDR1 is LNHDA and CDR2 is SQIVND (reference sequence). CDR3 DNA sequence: TGTGCCAGTAGTAGGGGACTAGCGAATATAGAGCAGTACTTC. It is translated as CASSRGLANIEQYF.

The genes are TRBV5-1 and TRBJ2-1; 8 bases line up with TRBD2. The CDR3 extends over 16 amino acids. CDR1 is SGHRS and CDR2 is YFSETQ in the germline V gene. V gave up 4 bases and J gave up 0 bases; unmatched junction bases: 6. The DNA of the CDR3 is TGCGCCAGCAGCCCGGGGGGGACGAGCTCCTACAATGAGCAGTTCTTC. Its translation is CASSPGGTSSYNEQFF. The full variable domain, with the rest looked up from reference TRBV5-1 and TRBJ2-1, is KAGVTQTPRYLIKTRGQQVTLSCSPISGHRSVSWYQQTPGQGLQFLFEYFSETQRNKGNFPGRFSGRQFSNSRSEMNVSTLELGDSALYLCASSPGGTSSYNEQFFGPGTRLTVL.

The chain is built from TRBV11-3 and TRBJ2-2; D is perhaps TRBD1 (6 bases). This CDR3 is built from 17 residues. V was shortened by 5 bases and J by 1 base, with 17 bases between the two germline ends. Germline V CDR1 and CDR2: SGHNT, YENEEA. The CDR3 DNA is TGTGCCAGCAGCAGAGGCAGGGGATCAGGGAACACCGGGGAGCTGTTTTTT. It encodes CASSRGRGSGNTGELFF.

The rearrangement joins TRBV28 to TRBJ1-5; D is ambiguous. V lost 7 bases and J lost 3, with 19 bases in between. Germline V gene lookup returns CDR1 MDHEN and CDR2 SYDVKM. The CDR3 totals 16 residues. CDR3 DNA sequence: TGTGCCAGCATCCCCGCAAGGGAGAAGGACAATCAGCCCCAGCATTTT. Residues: CASIPAREKDNQPQHF.

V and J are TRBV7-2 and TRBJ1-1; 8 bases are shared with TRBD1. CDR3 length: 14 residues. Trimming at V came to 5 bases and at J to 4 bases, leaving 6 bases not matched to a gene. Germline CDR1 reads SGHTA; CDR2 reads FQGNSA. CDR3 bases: TGTGCCAGCAGCCCCAGGGGGCGCAGCACTGAAGCTTTCTTT. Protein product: CASSPRGRSTEAFF.

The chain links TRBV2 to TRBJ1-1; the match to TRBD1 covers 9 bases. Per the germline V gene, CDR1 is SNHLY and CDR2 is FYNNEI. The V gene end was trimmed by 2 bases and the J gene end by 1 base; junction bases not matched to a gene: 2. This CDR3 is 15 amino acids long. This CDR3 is CASSETTGGNTEAFF. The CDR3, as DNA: TGTGCCAGCAGTGAAACGACAGGGGGGAACACTGAAGCTTTCTTT.

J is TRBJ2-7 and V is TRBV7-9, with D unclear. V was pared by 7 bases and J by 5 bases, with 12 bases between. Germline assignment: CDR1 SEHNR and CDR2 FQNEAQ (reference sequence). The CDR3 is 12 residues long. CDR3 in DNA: TGTGCCAGCAATATGGGCCCTCACGAGCAGTACTTC. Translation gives CASNMGPHEQYF.

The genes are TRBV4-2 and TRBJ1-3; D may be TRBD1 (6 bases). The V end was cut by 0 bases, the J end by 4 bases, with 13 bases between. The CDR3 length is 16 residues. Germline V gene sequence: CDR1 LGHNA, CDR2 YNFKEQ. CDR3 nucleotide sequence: TGTGCCAGCAGCCAAGAACCCCCCGGACAGGGAAACACCATATATTTT. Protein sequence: CASSQEPPGQGNTIYF.

The DNA for the CDR3 is TGCGCCAGCAGCCAACGGGGAGTAGTTAGCACAGATACGCAGTATTTT. Its protein is CASSQRGVVSTDTQYF. The rearrangement links TRBV4-3 to TRBJ2-3; tentatively, D is TRBD2 (5 bases). The germline V and J ends were trimmed by 2 bases and 0 bases, with 12 bases remaining between them. The CDR3 loop spans 16 amino acids. Looked up from germline, CDR1 is LGHNA and CDR2 is YSLEER.

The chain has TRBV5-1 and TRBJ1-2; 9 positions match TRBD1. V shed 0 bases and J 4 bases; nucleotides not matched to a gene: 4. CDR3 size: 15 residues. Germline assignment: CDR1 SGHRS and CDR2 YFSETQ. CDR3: CASSLEGQGGYGYTF. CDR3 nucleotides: TGCGCCAGCAGCTTGGAGGGACAGGGTGGCTATGGCTACACCTTC. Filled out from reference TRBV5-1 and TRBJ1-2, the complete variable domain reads KAGVTQTPRYLIKTRGQQVTLSCSPISGHRSVSWYQQTPGQGLQFLFEYFSETQRNKGNFPGRFSGRQFSNSRSEMNVSTLELGDSALYLCASSLEGQGGYGYTFGSGTRLTVV.

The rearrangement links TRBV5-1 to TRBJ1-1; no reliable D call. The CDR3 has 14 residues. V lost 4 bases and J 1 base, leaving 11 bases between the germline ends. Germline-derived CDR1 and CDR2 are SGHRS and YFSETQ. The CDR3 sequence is CASSLRTQNTEAFF. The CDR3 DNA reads TGCGCCAGCAGCCTGCGAACTCAGAACACTGAAGCTTTCTTT.

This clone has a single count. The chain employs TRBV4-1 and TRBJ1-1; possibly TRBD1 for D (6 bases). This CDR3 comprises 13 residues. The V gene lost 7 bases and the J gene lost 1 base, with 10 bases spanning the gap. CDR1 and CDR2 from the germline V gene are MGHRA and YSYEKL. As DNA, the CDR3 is TGCGCCAGCACGTCACAGGGGAACACTGAAGCTTTCTTT. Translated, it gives CASTSQGNTEAFF.

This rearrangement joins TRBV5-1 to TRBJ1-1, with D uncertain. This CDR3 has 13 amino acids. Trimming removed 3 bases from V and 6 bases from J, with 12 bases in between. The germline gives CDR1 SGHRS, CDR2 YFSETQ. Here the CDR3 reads CASSSSSSAEAFF. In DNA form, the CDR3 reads TGCGCCAGCAGCTCCTCCTCTTCAGCTGAAGCTTTCTTT.

The CDR3 region is CAWNQLAGDNEQFF. CDR3 bases: TGTGCCTGGAATCAACTAGCGGGGGACAATGAGCAGTTCTTC. V gene TRBV30 combines with J gene TRBJ2-1, with 11 bases aligning to TRBD2. This CDR3 has 14 residues. The V gene's germline CDR1 is GTSNPN and CDR2 SVGIG (reference sequence). Trimming at V came to 4 bases and at J to 5 bases, leaving 4 bases not matched to a gene. The whole variable domain, remainder taken from reference TRBV30 and TRBJ2-1, is SQTIHQWPATLVQPVGSPLSLECTVEGTSNPNLYWYRQAAGRGLQLLFYSVGIGQISSEVPQNLSASRPQDRQFILSSKKLLLSDSGFYLCAWNQLAGDNEQFFGPGTRLTVL.

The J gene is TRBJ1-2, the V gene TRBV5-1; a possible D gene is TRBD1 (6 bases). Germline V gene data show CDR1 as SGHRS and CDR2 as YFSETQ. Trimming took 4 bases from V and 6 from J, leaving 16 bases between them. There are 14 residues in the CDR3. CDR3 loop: CASSPRQGTDGYTF. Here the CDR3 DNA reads TGCGCCAGCAGCCCCCGGCAGGGGACGGATGGCTACACCTTC. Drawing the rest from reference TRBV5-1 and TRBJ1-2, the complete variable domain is KAGVTQTPRYLIKTRGQQVTLSCSPISGHRSVSWYQQTPGQGLQFLFEYFSETQRNKGNFPGRFSGRQFSNSRSEMNVSTLELGDSALYLCASSPRQGTDGYTFGSGTRLTVV.

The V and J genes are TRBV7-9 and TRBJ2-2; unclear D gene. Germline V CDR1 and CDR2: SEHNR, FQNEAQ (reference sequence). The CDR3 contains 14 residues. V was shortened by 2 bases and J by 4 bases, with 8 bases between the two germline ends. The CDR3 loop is CASSLPRSTGELFF. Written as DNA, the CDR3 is TGTGCCAGCAGCTTACCCAGAAGCACCGGGGAGCTGTTTTTT.

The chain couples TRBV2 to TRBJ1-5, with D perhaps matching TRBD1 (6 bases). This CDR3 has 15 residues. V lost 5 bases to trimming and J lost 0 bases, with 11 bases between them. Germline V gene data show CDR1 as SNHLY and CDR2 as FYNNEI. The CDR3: CASSPQGSSNQPQHF. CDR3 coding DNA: TGTGCCAGCAGTCCACAGGGATCTAGCAATCAGCCCCAGCATTTT.

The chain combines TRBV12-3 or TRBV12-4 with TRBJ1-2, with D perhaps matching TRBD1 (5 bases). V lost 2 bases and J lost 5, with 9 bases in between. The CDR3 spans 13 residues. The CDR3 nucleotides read TGTGCCAGCAGTTTAATGACAGAGTATGGCTACACCTTC. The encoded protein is CASSLMTEYGYTF.